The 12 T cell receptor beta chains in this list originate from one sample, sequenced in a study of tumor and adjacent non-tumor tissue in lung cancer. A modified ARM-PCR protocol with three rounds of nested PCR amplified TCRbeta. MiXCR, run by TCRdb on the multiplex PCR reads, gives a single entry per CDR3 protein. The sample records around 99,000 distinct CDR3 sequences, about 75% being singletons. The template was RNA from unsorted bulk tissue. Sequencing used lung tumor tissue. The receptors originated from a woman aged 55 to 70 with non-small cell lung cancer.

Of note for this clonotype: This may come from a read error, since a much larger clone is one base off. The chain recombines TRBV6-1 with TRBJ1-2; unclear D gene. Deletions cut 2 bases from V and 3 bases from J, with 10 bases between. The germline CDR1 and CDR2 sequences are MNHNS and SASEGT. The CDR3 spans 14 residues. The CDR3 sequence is CASSEYGTDYGYTF. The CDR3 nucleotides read TGTGCCAGCAGTGAATACGGCACAGACTATGGCTACACCTTC.

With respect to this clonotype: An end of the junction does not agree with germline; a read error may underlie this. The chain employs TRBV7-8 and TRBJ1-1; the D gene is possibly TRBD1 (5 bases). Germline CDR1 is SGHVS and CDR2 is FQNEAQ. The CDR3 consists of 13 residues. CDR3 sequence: CASSYGQGTGAFF. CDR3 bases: TGTGCCAGCAGCTATGGACAAGGGACTGGAGCTTTCTTT.

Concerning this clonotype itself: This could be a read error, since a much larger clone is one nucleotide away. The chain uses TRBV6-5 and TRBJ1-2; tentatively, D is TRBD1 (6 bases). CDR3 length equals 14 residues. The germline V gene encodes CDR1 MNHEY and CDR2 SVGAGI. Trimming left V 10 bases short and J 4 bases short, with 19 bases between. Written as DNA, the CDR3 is TGTGCCAACAGCCCTCCGGAGGGGGGCTATGGCTACACCTTC. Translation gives CANSPPEGGYGYTF.

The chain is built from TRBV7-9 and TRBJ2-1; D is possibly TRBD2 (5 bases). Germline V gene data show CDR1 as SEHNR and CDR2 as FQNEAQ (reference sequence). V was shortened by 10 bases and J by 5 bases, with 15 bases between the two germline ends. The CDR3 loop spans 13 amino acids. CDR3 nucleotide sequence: TGTGCCAAAACGACTATACTCCACAATGAGCAGTTCTTC. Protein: CAKTTILHNEQFF.

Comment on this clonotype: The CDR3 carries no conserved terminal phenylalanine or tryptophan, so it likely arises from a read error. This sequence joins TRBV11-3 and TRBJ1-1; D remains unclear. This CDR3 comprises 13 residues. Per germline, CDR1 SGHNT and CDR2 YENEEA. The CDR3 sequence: CTSSLVQNTEAFY. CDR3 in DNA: TGTACCAGCAGCTTAGTACAGAACACTGAAGCTTTCTAT.

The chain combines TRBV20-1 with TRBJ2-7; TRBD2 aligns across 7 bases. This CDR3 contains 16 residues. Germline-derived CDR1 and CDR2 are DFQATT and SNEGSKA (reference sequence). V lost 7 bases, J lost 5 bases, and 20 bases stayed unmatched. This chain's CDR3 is CSVLLPLADTLHEQYF. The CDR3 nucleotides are TGCAGTGTTCTGTTACCCCTAGCGGACACGCTCCACGAGCAGTACTTC.

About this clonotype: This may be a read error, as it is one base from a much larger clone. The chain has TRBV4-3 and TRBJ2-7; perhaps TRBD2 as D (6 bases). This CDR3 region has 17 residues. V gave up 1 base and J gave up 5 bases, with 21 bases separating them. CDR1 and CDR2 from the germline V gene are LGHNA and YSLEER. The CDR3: CASSQGVGGNDRDEQYF. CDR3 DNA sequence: TGCGCCAGCAGCCAAGGGGTTGGGGGGAATGACCGGGACGAGCAGTACTTC.

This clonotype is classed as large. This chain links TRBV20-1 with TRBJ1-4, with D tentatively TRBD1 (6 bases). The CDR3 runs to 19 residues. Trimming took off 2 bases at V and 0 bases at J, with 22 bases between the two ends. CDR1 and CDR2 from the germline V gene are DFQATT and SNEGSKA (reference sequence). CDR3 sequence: CSARFGEPGGGATNEKLFF. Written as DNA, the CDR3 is TGCAGTGCTAGATTTGGGGAGCCCGGGGGGGGCGCAACTAATGAAAAACTGTTTTTT.

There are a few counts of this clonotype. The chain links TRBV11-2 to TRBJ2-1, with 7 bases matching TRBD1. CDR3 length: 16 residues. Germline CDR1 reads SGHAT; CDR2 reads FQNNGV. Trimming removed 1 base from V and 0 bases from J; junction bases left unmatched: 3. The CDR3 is CASSLARTGSYNEQFF. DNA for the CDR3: TGTGCCAGCAGCTTAGCACGGACAGGCTCCTACAATGAGCAGTTCTTC. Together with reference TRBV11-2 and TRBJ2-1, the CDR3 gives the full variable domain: EAGVAQSPRYKIIEKRQSVAFWCNPISGHATLYWYQQILGQGPKLLIQFQNNGVVDDSQLPKDRFSAERLKGVDSTLKIQPAKLEDSAVYLCASSLARTGSYNEQFFGPGTRLTVL.

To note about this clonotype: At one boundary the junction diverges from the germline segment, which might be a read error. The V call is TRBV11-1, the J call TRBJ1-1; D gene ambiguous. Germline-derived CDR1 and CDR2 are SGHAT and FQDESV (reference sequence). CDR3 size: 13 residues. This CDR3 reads CASSRDHNTVAFF. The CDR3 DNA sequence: TGTGCCAGCAGCCGCGACCACAACACTGTAGCTTTCTTT. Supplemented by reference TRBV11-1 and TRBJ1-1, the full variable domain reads EAEVAQSPRYKITEKSQAVAFWCDPISGHATLYWYRQILGQGPELLVQFQDESVVDDSQLPKDRFSAERLKGVDSTLKIQPAELGDSAMYLCASSRDHNTVAFFGQGTRLTVV.

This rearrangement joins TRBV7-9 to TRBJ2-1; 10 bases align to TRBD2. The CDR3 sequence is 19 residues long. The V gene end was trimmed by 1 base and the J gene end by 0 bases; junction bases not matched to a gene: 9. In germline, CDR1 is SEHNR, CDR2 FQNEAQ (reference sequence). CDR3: CASSLGRKIAGGSYNEQFF. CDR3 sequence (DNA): TGTGCCAGCAGCTTAGGCCGGAAAATAGCGGGAGGCTCCTACAATGAGCAGTTCTTC.

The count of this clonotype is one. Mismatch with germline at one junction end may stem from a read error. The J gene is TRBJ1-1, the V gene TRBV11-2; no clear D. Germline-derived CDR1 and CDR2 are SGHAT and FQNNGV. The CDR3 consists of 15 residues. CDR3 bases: TGTACCAGCAGCTTAGACCCCAACAAGAACACTGAAGCTTTCTTT. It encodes CTSSLDPNKNTEAFF.